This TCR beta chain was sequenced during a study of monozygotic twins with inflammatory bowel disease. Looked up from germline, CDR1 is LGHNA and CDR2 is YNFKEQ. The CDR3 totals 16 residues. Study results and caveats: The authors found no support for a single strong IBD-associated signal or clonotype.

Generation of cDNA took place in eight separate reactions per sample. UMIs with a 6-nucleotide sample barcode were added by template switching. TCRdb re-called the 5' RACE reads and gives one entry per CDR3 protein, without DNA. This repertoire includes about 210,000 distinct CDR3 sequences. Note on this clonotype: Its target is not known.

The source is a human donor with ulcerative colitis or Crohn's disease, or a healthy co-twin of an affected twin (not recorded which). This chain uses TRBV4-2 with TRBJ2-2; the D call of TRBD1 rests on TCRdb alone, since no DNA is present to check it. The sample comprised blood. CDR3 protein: CASSQDGIGRTGELFF.